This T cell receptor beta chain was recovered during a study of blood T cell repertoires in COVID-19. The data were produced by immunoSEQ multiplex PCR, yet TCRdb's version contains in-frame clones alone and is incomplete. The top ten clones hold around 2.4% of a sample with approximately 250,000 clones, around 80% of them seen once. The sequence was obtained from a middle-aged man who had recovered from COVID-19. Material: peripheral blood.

CDR3 amino acids: CASSLNRVIGTEAFF. In nucleotides, the CDR3 is TGCGCCAGCAGCTTAAACAGGGTAATAGGCACTGAAGCTTTCTTT. The rearrangement joins TRBV5-1 to TRBJ1-1; a weak D match, TRBD1 (6 bases). Trimming left V 2 bases short and J 4 bases short, with 15 bases between. This CDR3 has 15 amino acids. The germline V gene encodes CDR1 SGHRS and CDR2 YFSETQ.